The T cell receptor beta chain under discussion was sequenced for a study of shared clonotypes between healthy human individuals. Study summary: There were three CD4 naive, three CD4 memory, two CD8 naive and one CD8 memory plates per donor.

This clone turned up a few times. Its antigen is unknown. Study-wide findings and caveats: Sampling involved blood alone; tissue repertoires likely differ.

Only in-frame clones appear in the TCRdb table, and some are missing; sequencing was by immunoSEQ multiplex PCR. The sample lists 850,000 to 1,100,000 clones, approximately 77% occurring once. This CDR3 is built from 15 residues. Trimming stripped 5 bases from V and 0 bases from J, with 10 bases between. Germline V CDR1 and CDR2: MNHEY, SMNVEV (reference sequence). Material: memory CD4+ T cells from PBMCs. Noted subset: CD45RA-negative fraction. This sequence originates from a man aged 18 to 35 in good health. Some clones in this sample may be carry-over from other donors' samples. The V call is TRBV27, the J call TRBJ1-4; no reliable D call. In DNA, the CDR3 is TGTGCCAGCAGTGCCCGCGGACCAACTAATGAAAAACTGTTTTTT. Protein product: CASSARGPTNEKLFF.